This TCR beta chain was sequenced in a study of T cell responses to AZD1222 COVID-19 vaccine. Turning to the study itself: Analysis merged second doses at about 4 or about 12 weeks.

The germline V gene has CDR1 SEHNR and CDR2 FQNEAQ (reference sequence). Trimming left V 7 bases short and J 4 bases short, with 16 bases between. The CDR3 covers 14 residues. TCRdb's table, derived via immunoSEQ multiplex PCR, lists solely in-frame clones and lacks some. This table holds 150,000 to 200,000 clones, around nine tenths found once. With respect to this clone: Its antigen is undetermined.

Findings of the study overall: Regions 160-218 and 743-854 held dominance among vaccine-associated CD4 TCRs, which spanned spike. Just a handful of AZD1222 recipients tested seropositive at baseline. Nearly half of spike-specific TCRs reportedly target unmutated variant regions.

The chain is built from TRBV7-9 and TRBJ1-2; D unresolved. The TCR was taken from an adult in good health. The material was peripheral blood, obtained on day 0 of AZD1222 vaccination. The CDR3 DNA follows: TGTGCCAGCACCTTGTCGGGAACAAGCTATGGCTACACCTTC. Its translation: CASTLSGTSYGYTF.